These T cell receptor beta chains were read from a single sample in a study of response to subunit inactivated influenza vaccine. Each CDR3 protein gets one entry after TCRdb re-called the RT-PCR reads with MiXCR. Of about 540,000 distinct CDR3 sequences in the sample, around 21% were seen once. These data were likewise used in another study, on T cells expressing NK-cell markers.

The sequenced sample was CD4+ T cells sorted from PBMCs, obtained roughly 13 days after vaccination. The source is a middle-aged man who received an inactivated influenza vaccine. The conserved cysteine and the conserved F or W are not part of the CDR3 here.

V	CDR3
TRBV27	ASRRQLLTGELF
TRBV2	ASSQQTGVRSGANVLT
TRBV5-4	ASSTDRLLTEAF
TRBV3-1	ASSQVPGVRNEQF
TRBV20-1	STKGQSNEKLF
TRBV3-1	ASSRRLTLASGANVLT
TRBV12-3/TRBV12-4	ASSLLGQGPYEQY
TRBV12-3/TRBV12-4	ASRAGTGVWEQF
TRBV28	ASTLGSRNTQY
TRBV9	ASSVGTSGPYEQY
TRBV6-1	ASSPGQGASYEQY
TRBV5-4	ASSSLFRNTEAF
TRBV20-1	SASGLEGRAEQY
TRBV29-1	SVSRTGKNTEAF
TRBV20-1	SATQGKETQY
TRBV29-1	SVSVPAAAIEAKNIQY
TRBV27	ASSLDWRSSQETQY
TRBV10-3	AISPGAEAF
TRBV29-1	SVQGRMSYEQY
TRBV10-3	AISDTKGQIYYEQY
TRBV7-2	ASSKYNQPQH
TRBV6-1	ASTSPTGEFSNQPQH
TRBV7-9	ASSLLAGTQY
TRBV12-3/TRBV12-4	ASSLAGGQTGELF
TRBV20-1	SADALAGGGTGELF
TRBV10-2	ASMGGLYSNQPQH
TRBV6-2/TRBV6-3	ASSSTWTANYGYT
TRBV20-1	SALAVNTDTQY
TRBV5-1	ASSSPDRSTDTQY
TRBV12-3/TRBV12-4	ASSTGQGTQPQH
TRBV14	ASSQFAGNYGYT
TRBV28	ASRIRTAGANVLT
TRBV11-1	ASSLSRTHLSSYNEQF
TRBV27	ASSLSRHSNQPQH
TRBV20-1	SASAGYYGYT
TRBV5-5	ASGIAEAYEQY
TRBV28	ASSTDREQY
TRBV6-2/TRBV6-3	ASSPQRAYTQY
TRBV12-3/TRBV12-4	ASSSTPTEGSQY
TRBV10-3	AIRTLADTDTQY
TRBV6-2/TRBV6-3	ASSYSLLLINRGGELF
TRBV6-1	ASTNTGPGTQY
TRBV20-1	SASDSNYGYT
TRBV29-1	SVLLGSTNEKLF
TRBV4-2	ASKGTGESAGELF
TRBV20-1	SALDRDAYNEQF
TRBV21-1	ATSREDDSSGANVLT
TRBV7-9	ASSLGIGDSGANVLT
TRBV4-3	ASSQGNRPDTQY